This record looks at one T cell receptor (beta chain) sequence and its context. Its antigen is undetermined. This sample is drawn from a study of T cell responses to AZD1222 COVID-19 vaccine. General study findings and limits: Baseline serology detected seropositivity in only six AZD1222 recipients. In a largely white British group with more females than males, clonal diversity was possibly underestimated.

The table came from immunoSEQ multiplex PCR; TCRdb's copy has only in-frame clones and leaves some out. The table includes 120,000 or so clones, 85% to 90% detected once. The CDR3 covers 13 residues. Trimming left V 3 bases short and J 7 bases short, with 12 bases between. Per germline, CDR1 LGHNA and CDR2 YNFKEQ. This clonotype was obtained from an adult in good health. The chain links TRBV4-2 to TRBJ2-5; D may be TRBD2 (5 bases). This specimen consisted of peripheral blood, obtained on day 0 of MenACWY control vaccination. The CDR3 loop reads CASSQGEKGTQYF. DNA of the CDR3: TGTGCCAGCAGCCAGGGAGAGAAAGGGACCCAGTACTTC.